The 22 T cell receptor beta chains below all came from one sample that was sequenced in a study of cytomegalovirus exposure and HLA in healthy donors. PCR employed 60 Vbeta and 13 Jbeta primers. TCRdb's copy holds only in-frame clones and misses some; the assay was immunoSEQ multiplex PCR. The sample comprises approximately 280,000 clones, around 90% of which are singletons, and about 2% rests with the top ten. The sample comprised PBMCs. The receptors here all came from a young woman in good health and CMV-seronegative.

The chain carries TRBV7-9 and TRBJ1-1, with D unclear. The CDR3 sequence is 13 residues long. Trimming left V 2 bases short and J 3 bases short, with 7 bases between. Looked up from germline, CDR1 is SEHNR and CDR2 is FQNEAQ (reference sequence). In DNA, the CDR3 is TGTGCCAGCAGCTTACTGAGGGACACTGAAGCTTTCTTT. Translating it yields CASSLLRDTEAFF.

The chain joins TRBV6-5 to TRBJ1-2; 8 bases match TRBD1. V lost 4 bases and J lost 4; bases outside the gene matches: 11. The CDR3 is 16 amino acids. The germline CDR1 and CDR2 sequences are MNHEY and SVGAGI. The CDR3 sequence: CASSFRGQGRTYGYTF. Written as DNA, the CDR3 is TGTGCCAGCAGTTTTAGAGGACAGGGCCGCACCTATGGCTACACCTTC.

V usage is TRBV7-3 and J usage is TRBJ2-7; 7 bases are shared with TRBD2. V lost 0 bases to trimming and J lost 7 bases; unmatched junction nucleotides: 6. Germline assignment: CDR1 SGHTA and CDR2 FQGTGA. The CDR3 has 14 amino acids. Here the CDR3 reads CASSLTGLGREQYF. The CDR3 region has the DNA TGTGCCAGCAGCTTAACTGGACTAGGGAGAGAGCAGTACTTC.

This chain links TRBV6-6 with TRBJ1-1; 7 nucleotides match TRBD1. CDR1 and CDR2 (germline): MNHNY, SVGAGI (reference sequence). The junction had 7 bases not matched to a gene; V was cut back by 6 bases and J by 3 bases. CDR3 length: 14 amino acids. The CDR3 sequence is CASRKGASDTEAFF. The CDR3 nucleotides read TGTGCCAGCAGGAAGGGGGCTAGCGACACTGAAGCTTTCTTT.

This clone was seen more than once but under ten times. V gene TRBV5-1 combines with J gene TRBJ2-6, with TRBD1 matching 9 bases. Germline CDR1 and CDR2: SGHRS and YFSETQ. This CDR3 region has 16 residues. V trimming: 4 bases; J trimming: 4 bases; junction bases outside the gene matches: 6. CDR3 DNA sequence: TGCGCCAGCAGCCCCAGGACAGGGGCCGGGGCCAACGTCCTGACTTTC. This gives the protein CASSPRTGAGANVLTF.

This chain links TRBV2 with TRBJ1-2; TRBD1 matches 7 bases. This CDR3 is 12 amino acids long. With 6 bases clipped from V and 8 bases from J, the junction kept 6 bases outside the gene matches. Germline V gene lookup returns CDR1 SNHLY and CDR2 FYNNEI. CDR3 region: CASRGTARGYTF. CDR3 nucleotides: TGTGCCAGCAGGGGGACAGCGAGGGGCTACACCTTC.

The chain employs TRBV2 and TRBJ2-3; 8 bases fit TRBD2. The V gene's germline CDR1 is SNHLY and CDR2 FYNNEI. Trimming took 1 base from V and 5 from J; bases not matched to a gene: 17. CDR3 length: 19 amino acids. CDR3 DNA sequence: TGTGCCAGCAGTGAAGTGGCGGTGGGTAGCGGGGTTTTTAGAGATACGCAGTATTTT. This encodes CASSEVAVGSGVFRDTQYF. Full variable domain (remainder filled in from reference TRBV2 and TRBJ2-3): EPEVTQTPSHQVTQMGQEVILRCVPISNHLYFYWYRQILGQKVEFLVSFYNNEISEKSEIFDDQFSVERPDGSNFTLKIRSTKLEDSAMYFCASSEVAVGSGVFRDTQYFGPGTRLTVL.

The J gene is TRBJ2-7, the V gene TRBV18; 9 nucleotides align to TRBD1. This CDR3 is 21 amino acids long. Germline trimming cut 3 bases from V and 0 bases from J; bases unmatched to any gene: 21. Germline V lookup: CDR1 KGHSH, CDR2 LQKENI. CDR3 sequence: CASSPPSRPGQGPWGSYEQYF. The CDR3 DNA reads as TGTGCCAGCTCACCCCCAAGCAGGCCGGGACAGGGTCCCTGGGGCTCCTACGAGCAGTACTTC.

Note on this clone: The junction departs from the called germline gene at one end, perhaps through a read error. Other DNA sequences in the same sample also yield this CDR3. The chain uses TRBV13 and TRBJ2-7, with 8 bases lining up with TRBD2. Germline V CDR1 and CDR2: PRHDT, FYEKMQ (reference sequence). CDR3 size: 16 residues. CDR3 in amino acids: CASSLGRGGGPYEQYF. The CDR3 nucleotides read TGTGCCAGCAGCCTAGGCCGTGGCGGGGGGCCCTACGAGCAGTACTTC.

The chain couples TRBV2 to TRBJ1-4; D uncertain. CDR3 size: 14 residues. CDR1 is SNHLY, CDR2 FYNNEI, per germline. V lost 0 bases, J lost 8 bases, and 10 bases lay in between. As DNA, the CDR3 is TGTGCCAGCAGTGAAGCGAAGAGGGTAGAAAAACTGTTTTTT. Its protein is CASSEAKRVEKLFF.

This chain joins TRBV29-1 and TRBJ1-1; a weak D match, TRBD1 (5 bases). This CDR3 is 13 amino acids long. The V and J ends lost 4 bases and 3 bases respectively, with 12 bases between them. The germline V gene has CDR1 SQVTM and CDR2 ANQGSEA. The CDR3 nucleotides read TGCAGCGTTGTTCTCTTACAGGACACTGAAGCTTTCTTT. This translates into CSVVLLQDTEAFF.

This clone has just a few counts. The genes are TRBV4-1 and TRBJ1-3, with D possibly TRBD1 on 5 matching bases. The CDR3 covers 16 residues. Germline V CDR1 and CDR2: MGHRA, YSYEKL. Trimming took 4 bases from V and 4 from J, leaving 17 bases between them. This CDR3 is CASSPGRSIPGNTIYF. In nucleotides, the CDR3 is TGCGCCAGCAGCCCAGGGCGTTCAATTCCCGGAAACACCATATATTTT.

CDR3 residues: CASSIDSPNSPLHF. DNA of the CDR3: TGTGCCAGCAGCATCGACAGTCCAAATTCACCCCTCCACTTT. This chain uses TRBV11-2 with TRBJ1-6; weak D call: TRBD1 (5 bases). Germline V gene lookup returns CDR1 SGHAT and CDR2 FQNNGV. CDR3 length equals 14 residues. Trimming took off 5 bases at V and 7 bases at J, with 12 bases between the two ends.

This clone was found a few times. CDR3 protein: CASSFYPGQGVGETQYF. The CDR3 bases are TGCGCCAGCAGCTTTTATCCGGGACAGGGGGTTGGGGAGACCCAGTACTTC. The V gene is TRBV5-1, the J gene TRBJ2-5; 11 bases are a match to TRBD1. From germline, CDR1 is SGHRS and CDR2 YFSETQ. Trimming took 2 bases from V and 5 from J; bases not matched to a gene: 11. The CDR3 is 17 amino acids.

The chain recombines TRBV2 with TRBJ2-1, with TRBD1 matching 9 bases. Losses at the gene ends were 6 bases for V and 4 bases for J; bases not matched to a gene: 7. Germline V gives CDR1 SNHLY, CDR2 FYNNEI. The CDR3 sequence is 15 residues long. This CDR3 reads CASSPGQGDYNEQFF. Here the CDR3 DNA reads TGTGCCAGCAGCCCGGGACAGGGAGATTACAATGAGCAGTTCTTC. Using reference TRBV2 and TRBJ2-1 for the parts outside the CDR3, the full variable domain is EPEVTQTPSHQVTQMGQEVILRCVPISNHLYFYWYRQILGQKVEFLVSFYNNEISEKSEIFDDQFSVERPDGSNFTLKIRSTKLEDSAMYFCASSPGQGDYNEQFFGPGTRLTVL.

CDR3 sequence: CASSSGSPGNSPLHF. In DNA, the CDR3 is TGCGCCAGCTCCTCAGGCTCACCGGGGAATTCACCCCTCCACTTT. The V and J genes are TRBV5-1 and TRBJ1-6; D not certain. CDR1 and CDR2 from the germline V gene are SGHRS and YFSETQ. There are 15 residues in the CDR3. Trimming stripped 7 bases from V and 7 bases from J, with 18 bases between. The whole variable domain, filled in from reference TRBV5-1 and TRBJ1-6, reads KAGVTQTPRYLIKTRGQQVTLSCSPISGHRSVSWYQQTPGQGLQFLFEYFSETQRNKGNFPGRFSGRQFSNSRSEMNVSTLELGDSALYLCASSSGSPGNSPLHFGNGTRLTVT.

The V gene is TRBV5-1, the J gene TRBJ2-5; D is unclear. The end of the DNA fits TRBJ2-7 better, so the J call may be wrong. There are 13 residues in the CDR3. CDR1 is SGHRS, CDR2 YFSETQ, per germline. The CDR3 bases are TGCGCCAGCAGCTTGGTTACCGATTACGAGCAGTACTTC. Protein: CASSLVTDYEQYF.

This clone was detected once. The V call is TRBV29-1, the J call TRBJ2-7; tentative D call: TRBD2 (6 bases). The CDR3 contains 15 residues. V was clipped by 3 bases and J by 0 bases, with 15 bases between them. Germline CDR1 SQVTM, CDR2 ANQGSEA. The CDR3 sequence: CSVERSSGLSYEQYF. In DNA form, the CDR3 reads TGCAGCGTTGAGAGATCCAGCGGGCTCTCCTACGAGCAGTACTTC.

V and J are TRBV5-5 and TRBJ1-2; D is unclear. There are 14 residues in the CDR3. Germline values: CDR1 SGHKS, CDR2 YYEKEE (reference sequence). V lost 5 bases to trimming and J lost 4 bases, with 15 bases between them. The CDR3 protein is CASRPEPLSYGYTF. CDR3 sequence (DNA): TGTGCCAGCAGGCCTGAGCCCCTTTCCTATGGCTACACCTTC.

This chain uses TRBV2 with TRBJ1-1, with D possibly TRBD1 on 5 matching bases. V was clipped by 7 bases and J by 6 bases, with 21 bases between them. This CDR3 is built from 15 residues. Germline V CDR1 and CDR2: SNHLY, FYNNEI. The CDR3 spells CASTGIEAGRSEAFF. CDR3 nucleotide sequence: TGTGCCAGCACTGGAATTGAAGCAGGGCGGTCTGAAGCTTTCTTT. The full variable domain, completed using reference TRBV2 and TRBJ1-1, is EPEVTQTPSHQVTQMGQEVILRCVPISNHLYFYWYRQILGQKVEFLVSFYNNEISEKSEIFDDQFSVERPDGSNFTLKIRSTKLEDSAMYFCASTGIEAGRSEAFFGQGTRLTVV.

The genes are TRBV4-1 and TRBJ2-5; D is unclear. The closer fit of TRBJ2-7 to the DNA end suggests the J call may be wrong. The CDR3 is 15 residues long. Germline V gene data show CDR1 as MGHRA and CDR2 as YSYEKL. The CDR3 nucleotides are TGCGCCAGCAGCCCGAGTCCTCGGGTTTCCTACGAGCAGTACTTC. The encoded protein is CASSPSPRVSYEQYF.

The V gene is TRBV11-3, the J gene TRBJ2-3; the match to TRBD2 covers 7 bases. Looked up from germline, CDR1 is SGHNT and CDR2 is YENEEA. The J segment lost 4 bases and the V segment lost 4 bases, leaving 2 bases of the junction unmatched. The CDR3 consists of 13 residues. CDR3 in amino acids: CASSYRGADTQYF. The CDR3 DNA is TGTGCCAGCAGCTATCGGGGGGCAGATACGCAGTATTTT.